This passage covers 25 T cell receptor beta chains from one sample sequenced in a study of control samples from healthy donors and cancer patients. The data were produced by immunoSEQ multiplex PCR, yet TCRdb's version contains in-frame clones alone and is incomplete. The sample lists about 410,000 clones, over 75% occurring once. Material for sequencing was PBMCs. The origin of the receptors is a man between 40 and 49 years old with head and neck cancer.

The CDR3 reads CASSAGGATNEKLFF. DNA for the CDR3: TGTGCCAGCAGCGCCGGCGGGGCAACTAATGAAAAACTGTTTTTT. V usage is TRBV9 and J usage is TRBJ1-4; D is uncertain. V lost 3 bases to trimming and J lost 0 bases, with 9 bases between them. The CDR3 is 15 amino acids. CDR1 is SGDLS, CDR2 YYNGEE, per germline.

The genes are TRBV4-1 and TRBJ1-4; 10 bases map to TRBD1. The germline V gene has CDR1 MGHRA and CDR2 YSYEKL. V dropped 2 bases and J dropped 7; count of bases not matched to a gene: 10. The CDR3 runs 17 residues. The CDR3 spells CASSQRLDRGQVEKLFF. The CDR3 bases are TGCGCCAGCAGCCAACGACTAGACAGGGGGCAAGTTGAAAAACTGTTTTTT.

This clone was detected only once. V gene TRBV30 combines with J gene TRBJ1-5; TRBD1 agrees at 10 bases. In germline, CDR1 is GTSNPN, CDR2 SVGIG (reference sequence). The CDR3 sequence is 15 residues long. Trimming took 3 bases from V and 6 from J; bases not matched to a gene: 8. The CDR3 sequence: CAWSGGTGEAQPQHF. For the CDR3, the DNA is TGTGCCTGGAGCGGTGGGACAGGGGAGGCTCAGCCCCAGCATTTT.

The J gene is TRBJ2-1, the V gene TRBV14; D unresolved. Germline-derived CDR1 and CDR2 are SGHDN and FVKESK. The CDR3 length is 12 residues. V was trimmed by 4 bases and J by 10 bases, leaving 11 bases between them. The CDR3: CASSRDSGEQFF. Written as DNA, the CDR3 is TGTGCCAGCAGCCGAGACTCTGGAGAGCAGTTCTTC.

This clone has just one count. In nucleotides, the CDR3 is TGTGCCAGCAGCTCGACAGGGGGGGAGCAGTTCTTC. Amino acid sequence: CASSSTGGEQFF. The chain uses TRBV7-3 and TRBJ2-1; 9 nucleotides align to TRBD1. The CDR3 has 12 amino acids. Looked up from germline, CDR1 is SGHTA and CDR2 is FQGTGA. The V gene end was trimmed by 4 bases and the J gene end by 10 bases; junction bases not matched to a gene: 2.

The V and J genes are TRBV18 and TRBJ1-5; D is unclear. Germline V lookup: CDR1 KGHSH, CDR2 LQKENI. V lost 1 base to trimming and J lost 4 bases, with 5 bases between them. This CDR3 has 13 amino acids. This chain's CDR3 is CASSPQGNQPQHF. The CDR3 DNA reads TGTGCCAGCTCACCACAGGGTAATCAGCCCCAGCATTTT.

V usage is TRBV5-1 and J usage is TRBJ2-2; 8 bases agree with TRBD1. The germline CDR1 and CDR2 sequences are SGHRS and YFSETQ. V lost 4 bases and J lost 5; bases outside the gene matches: 10. This CDR3 comprises 16 residues. In nucleotides, the CDR3 is TGCGCCAGCAGCGCATATCAGGGGGCTATGACCGGGGAGCTGTTTTTT. This encodes CASSAYQGAMTGELFF. Filled out from reference TRBV5-1 and TRBJ2-2, the complete variable domain reads KAGVTQTPRYLIKTRGQQVTLSCSPISGHRSVSWYQQTPGQGLQFLFEYFSETQRNKGNFPGRFSGRQFSNSRSEMNVSTLELGDSALYLCASSAYQGAMTGELFFGEGSRLTVL.

The rearrangement joins TRBV7-9 to TRBJ1-6; no reliable D call. Trimming removed 1 base from V and 6 bases from J, with 10 bases in between. Germline lookup yields CDR1 SEHNR and CDR2 FQNEAQ (reference sequence). The CDR3 consists of 15 residues. The CDR3 DNA is TGTGCCAGCAGCTTAGATATGACCCTTAATTCACCCCTCCACTTT. Translating it yields CASSLDMTLNSPLHF.

The CDR3: CASSLRQAGNTIYF. CDR3 bases: TGTGCCAGCAGTCTTAGACAGGCTGGAAACACCATATATTTT. The chain uses TRBV28 and TRBJ1-3; D might be TRBD1 (6 bases). The CDR3 is 14 amino acids. Trimming shortened V by 5 bases and J by 2 bases, and 10 bases separated the two germline ends. Germline-derived CDR1 and CDR2 are MDHEN and SYDVKM.

About this clone itself: Germline and junction disagree at one end, which may indicate a read error. The rearrangement uses TRBV4-1 and TRBJ2-3, with 10 bases matching TRBD2. The CDR3 is made up of 17 amino acids. Germline CDR1 reads MGHRA; CDR2 reads YSYEKL. CDR3 nucleotide sequence: TGCGCCAGCAGCGAAGAGATAGCGGGAGGAACCTCAGATACGCAGTATTTT. It yields the protein CASSEEIAGGTSDTQYF.

This chain joins TRBV30 and TRBJ2-7; D possibly matches TRBD1 or TRBD2 (7 bases each). Trimming stripped 4 bases from V and 7 bases from J, with 29 bases between. In germline, CDR1 is GTSNPN, CDR2 SVGIG (reference sequence). The CDR3 covers 17 residues. The CDR3 DNA sequence: TGTGCCTGGAATCCTTCCTGGGGAGGGGGCAACGGTGGGGAGCAGTACTTC. Amino acid sequence: CAWNPSWGGGNGGEQYF.

The genes are TRBV27 and TRBJ1-5; tentatively, D is TRBD1 (5 bases). The germline V gene has CDR1 MNHEY and CDR2 SMNVEV (reference sequence). The CDR3 loop spans 15 amino acids. Trimming removed 2 bases at V and 2 bases at J, with 10 bases between. CDR3 amino acids: CASSLRGWGNQPQHF. The CDR3 DNA reads as TGTGCCAGCAGTTTAAGGGGTTGGGGCAATCAGCCCCAGCATTTT.

The chain carries TRBV5-4 and TRBJ1-4; D gene unclear. Trimming pared 1 base from V and 8 bases from J, leaving 9 bases between. In germline, CDR1 is SGHNT, CDR2 YYREEE (reference sequence). The CDR3 loop spans 13 amino acids. CDR3 nucleotide sequence: TGTGCCAGCAGCTTGCAGTCCGAAGAAAAACTGTTTTTT. The encoded protein is CASSLQSEEKLFF.

The V gene is TRBV12-5, the J gene TRBJ2-1; 13 bases map to TRBD2. The CDR3 is 20 amino acids. V shed 0 bases and J 1 base; nucleotides not matched to a gene: 9. From germline, CDR1 is LGHNT and CDR2 FRNRAP. CDR3 DNA sequence: TGTGCTAGTGGTTTGGTACCGGGACTAGCGGGGAGCGGGTCCTACAATGAGCAGTTCTTC. Residues: CASGLVPGLAGSGSYNEQFF.

This sequence joins TRBV6-5 and TRBJ2-5, with 13 nucleotides matching TRBD2. The CDR3 is 15 amino acids. Losses at the gene ends were 7 bases for V and 5 bases for J; bases not matched to a gene: 7. The germline CDR1 and CDR2 sequences are MNHEY and SVGAGI. The CDR3 here is CASTPRTSGSETQYF. Written as DNA, the CDR3 is TGTGCCAGCACCCCCAGGACTAGCGGGAGTGAGACCCAGTACTTC.

This rearrangement joins TRBV30 to TRBJ2-2; maybe TRBD2 (6 bases). Germline V lookup: CDR1 GTSNPN, CDR2 SVGIG (reference sequence). Deletions cut 1 base from V and 4 bases from J, with 10 bases between. The length of the CDR3 is 14 residues. CDR3 in amino acids: CAWSAVGLTGELFF. CDR3 sequence (DNA): TGTGCCTGGAGTGCAGTGGGACTCACCGGGGAGCTGTTTTTT.

This clone was picked up a small number of times. The rearrangement joins TRBV14 to TRBJ1-2; D is ambiguous. The CDR3 totals 17 residues. The V and J ends lost 2 bases and 6 bases respectively, with 22 bases between them. The V gene's germline CDR1 is SGHDN and CDR2 FVKESK. CDR3 residues: CASSQFAVGLTEDGYTF. The CDR3 bases are TGTGCCAGCAGCCAATTTGCAGTTGGACTTACGGAAGATGGCTACACCTTC.

In this sample, this clone turned up once. The chain employs TRBV30 and TRBJ1-1; D is unclear. Trimming pared 3 bases from V and 5 bases from J, leaving 16 bases between. Germline V gene lookup returns CDR1 GTSNPN and CDR2 SVGIG (reference sequence). CDR3 length equals 14 residues. The CDR3 DNA sequence: TGTGCCTGGAGGATACAAGGAAAATGGACTGAAGCTTTCTTT. It yields the protein CAWRIQGKWTEAFF.

This sequence joins TRBV7-9 and TRBJ1-2; D might be TRBD1 (5 bases). The CDR3 loop spans 13 amino acids. The V gene lost 1 base and the J gene lost 4 bases, with 7 bases spanning the gap. Germline lookup yields CDR1 SEHNR and CDR2 FQNEAQ (reference sequence). In DNA form, the CDR3 reads TGTGCCAGCAGCTTAGGGGGGATCTATGGCTACACCTTC. Translating gives CASSLGGIYGYTF.

The rearrangement joins TRBV10-3 to TRBJ2-7; the D is unclear. This CDR3 is 14 amino acids long. Germline V gives CDR1 ENHRY, CDR2 SYGVKD. V shed 0 bases and J shed 6 bases, with 12 bases lying between them. For the CDR3, the DNA is TGTGCCATCAGTGAGTCGACGGGTATGGGCGAGCAGTACTTC. It codes for CAISESTGMGEQYF.

This clone has only a few counts. The chain has TRBV18 and TRBJ1-1; D remains ambiguous. The CDR3 has 17 amino acids. Trimming removed 2 bases at V and 6 bases at J, with 22 bases between. CDR1 is KGHSH, CDR2 LQKENI, per germline. This chain's CDR3 is CASSPWSGVGYRAEAFF. The DNA of the CDR3 is TGTGCCAGCTCACCATGGTCCGGGGTGGGATATAGGGCTGAAGCTTTCTTT.

The V call is TRBV28, the J call TRBJ2-7, with 7 bases lining up with TRBD2. After removal of 2 bases from V and 2 bases from J, the junction contained 6 bases not matched to a gene. The CDR3 is 15 amino acids. Germline-derived CDR1 and CDR2 are MDHEN and SYDVKM. As DNA, the CDR3 is TGTGCCAGCAGTTTACATCCGGGAGGTCCCTACGAGCAGTACTTC. This gives the protein CASSLHPGGPYEQYF. The full variable domain, with the rest looked up from reference TRBV28 and TRBJ2-7, is DVKVTQSSRYLVKRTGEKVFLECVQDMDHENMFWYRQDPGLGLRLIYFSYDVKMKEKGDIPEGYSVSREKKERFSLILESASTNQTSMYLCASSLHPGGPYEQYFGPGTRLTVT.

The chain joins TRBV19 to TRBJ2-1, with TRBD2 matching over 9 bases. Germline V gene data show CDR1 as LNHDA and CDR2 as SQIVND (reference sequence). Losses at the gene ends were 1 base for V and 4 bases for J; bases not matched to a gene: 5. There are 16 residues in the CDR3. As DNA, the CDR3 is TGTGCCAGTAGTATAGGAGCAGCGGGGGGATACAATGAGCAGTTCTTC. Its protein product is CASSIGAAGGYNEQFF.

The chain has TRBV28 and TRBJ2-7; D may be TRBD1 (5 bases). Germline CDR1 MDHEN, CDR2 SYDVKM. Trimming took 3 bases from V and 6 from J, leaving 9 bases between them. The CDR3 covers 12 residues. CDR3 bases: TGTGCCAGCAGTTTTCGGCAGGGCGAGCAGTACTTC. It translates to CASSFRQGEQYF. The full variable domain, completed using reference TRBV28 and TRBJ2-7, is DVKVTQSSRYLVKRTGEKVFLECVQDMDHENMFWYRQDPGLGLRLIYFSYDVKMKEKGDIPEGYSVSREKKERFSLILESASTNQTSMYLCASSFRQGEQYFGPGTRLTVT.

The rearrangement uses TRBV19 and TRBJ2-5, with D tentatively TRBD1 or TRBD2 (5 bases each). CDR1 is LNHDA, CDR2 SQIVND, per germline (reference sequence). Trimming removed 4 bases at V and 5 bases at J, with 23 bases between. This CDR3 is 17 amino acids long. CDR3 sequence (DNA): TGTGCCAGTAGTACTACCAACCGGGACCCCGGACGGGAGACCCAGTACTTC. Translated: CASSTTNRDPGRETQYF. Looking up the rest from reference TRBV19 and TRBJ2-5 gives the full variable domain: DGGITQSPKYLFRKEGQNVTLSCEQNLNHDAMYWYRQDPGQGLRLIYYSQIVNDFQKGDIAEGYSVSREKKESFPLTVTSAQKNPTAFYLCASSTTNRDPGRETQYFGPGTRLLVL.